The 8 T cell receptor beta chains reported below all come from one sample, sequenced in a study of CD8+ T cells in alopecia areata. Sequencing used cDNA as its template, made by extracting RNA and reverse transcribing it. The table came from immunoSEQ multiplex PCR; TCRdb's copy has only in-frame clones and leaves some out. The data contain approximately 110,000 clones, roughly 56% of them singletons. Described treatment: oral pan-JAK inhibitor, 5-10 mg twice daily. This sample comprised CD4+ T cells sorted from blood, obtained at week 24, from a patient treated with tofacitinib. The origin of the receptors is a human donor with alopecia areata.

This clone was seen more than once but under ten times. CDR3 protein: CSVFGEQETQYF. CDR3 DNA sequence: TGCAGCGTTTTTGGCGAGCAAGAGACCCAGTACTTC. V is TRBV29-1 and J is TRBJ2-5; D is uncertain. Trimming shortened V by 5 bases and J by 2 bases, and 9 bases separated the two germline ends. The CDR3 totals 12 residues. Germline V gene lookup returns CDR1 SQVTM and CDR2 ANQGSEA. Complete variable domain (other parts from reference TRBV29-1 and TRBJ2-5): SAVISQKPSRDICQRGTSLTIQCQVDSQVTMMFWYRQQPGQSLTLIATANQGSEATYESGFVIDKFPISRPNLTFSTLTVSNMSPEDSSIYLCSVFGEQETQYFGPGTRLLVL.

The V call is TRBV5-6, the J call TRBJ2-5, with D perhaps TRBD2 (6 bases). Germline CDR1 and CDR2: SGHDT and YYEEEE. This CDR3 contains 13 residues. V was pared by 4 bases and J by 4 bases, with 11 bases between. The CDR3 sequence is CASSTAGGETQYF. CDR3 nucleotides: TGTGCCAGCAGCACTGCCGGGGGAGAGACCCAGTACTTC.

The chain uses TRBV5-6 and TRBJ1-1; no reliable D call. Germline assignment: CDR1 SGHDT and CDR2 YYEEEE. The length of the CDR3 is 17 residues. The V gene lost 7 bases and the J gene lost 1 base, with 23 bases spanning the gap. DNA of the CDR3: TGTGCCAGCCGGAGGTGGAGTACCACTGCAACGAACACTGAAGCTTTCTTT. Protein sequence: CASRRWSTTATNTEAFF.

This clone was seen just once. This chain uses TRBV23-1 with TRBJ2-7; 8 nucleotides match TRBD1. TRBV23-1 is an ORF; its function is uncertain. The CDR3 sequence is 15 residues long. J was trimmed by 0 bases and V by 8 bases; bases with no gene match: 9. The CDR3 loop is CASGPGQGHSYEQYF. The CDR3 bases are TGCGCCAGCGGGCCTGGACAGGGACACTCCTACGAGCAGTACTTC.

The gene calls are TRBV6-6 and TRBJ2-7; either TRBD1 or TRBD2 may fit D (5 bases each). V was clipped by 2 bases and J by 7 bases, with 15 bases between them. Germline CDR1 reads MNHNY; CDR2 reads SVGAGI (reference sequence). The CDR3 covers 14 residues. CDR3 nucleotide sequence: TGTGCCAGCAGTTACAGCAGGGACCCGGAGGAGCAGTACTTC. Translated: CASSYSRDPEEQYF.

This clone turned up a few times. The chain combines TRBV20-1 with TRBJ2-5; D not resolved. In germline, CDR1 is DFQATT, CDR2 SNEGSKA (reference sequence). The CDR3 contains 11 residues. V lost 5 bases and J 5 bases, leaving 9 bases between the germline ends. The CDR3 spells CSAPHAETQYF. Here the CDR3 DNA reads TGCAGTGCTCCCCATGCGGAGACCCAGTACTTC.

As DNA, the CDR3 is TGTGCCAGCAGCGCCCGGACTAGCCCCGGGGAGCTGTTTTTT. Translated, it gives CASSARTSPGELFF. The chain is built from TRBV9 and TRBJ2-2; TRBD2 matches 8 bases. The CDR3 has 14 amino acids. Germline CDR1 and CDR2: SGDLS and YYNGEE. Losses at the gene ends were 3 bases for V and 6 bases for J; bases not matched to a gene: 4.

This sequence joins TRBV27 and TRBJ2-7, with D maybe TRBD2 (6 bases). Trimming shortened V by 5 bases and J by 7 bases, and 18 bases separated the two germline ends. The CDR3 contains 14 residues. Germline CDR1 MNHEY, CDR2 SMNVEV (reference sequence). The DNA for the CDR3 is TGTGCCAGCAGTCGCGCGGGGTTTGTCTTAGAGCAGTACTTC. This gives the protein CASSRAGFVLEQYF.